This TCR beta chain was profiled in a study of blood T cell repertoires in COVID-19. Study summary: In each case, the material was cDNA or gDNA derived from T cells, B-cell-depleted T cells, or PBMCs.

Participant-given clinical history determined each cohort assignment. In the 2 weeks before study entry, exposed participants met a COVID-19 case, which was PCR-confirmed or clinician-diagnosed. The CDR3 sequence is 13 residues long. Looked up from germline, CDR1 is SNHLY and CDR2 is FYNNEI. V lost 10 bases, J lost 7 bases, and 14 bases lay in between. This clone turned up a few times. Per the authors' pipeline: Nucleated cell number was recorded as an estimate derived from reference gene primer amplification. TCRdb keeps only in-frame clones here, not all; method: immunoSEQ multiplex PCR. V and J calls and clone size come straight from that table; D and trimming were deduced from the DNA. The profile shows around 160,000 clones, about four fifths of them singletons.

The source is a woman in her forties or fifties who had been exposed to COVID-19. The material sequenced was PBMCs or T cells enriched from blood (not recorded which). This chain connects TRBV2 to TRBJ1-6; D gene ambiguous. This CDR3 is CAITTLRNSPLHF. The CDR3 nucleotides are TGTGCCATAACTACCCTGCGGAATTCACCCCTCCACTTT.